A selection of T cell receptor beta chains follows, all from one sample in a study of cytomegalovirus exposure and HLA in healthy donors. Profiling relied on immunoSEQ multiplex PCR, and the TCRdb table lists in-frame clones only, not all of them. The sample has 100,000 to 150,000 clones; around 84% are singletons. Material for sequencing was PBMCs. Source of these receptors: a woman in her thirties or forties in good health and CMV-seronegative. CDR3s include the opening cysteine and the closing phenylalanine or tryptophan. The order of the fields is D gene, J gene, clone size, V gene, CDR3 DNA, CDR3 protein. D genes are given only for firm matches. For some rows the clone size is stated as once, few or many, or as a class when expanded; others skip it.

TRBD1,TRBJ1-5,.,TRBV19,TGTGCCAGTACCTCTCGACAGGGGGGTCAGCCCCAGCATTTT,CASTSRQGGQPQHF
TRBD1,TRBJ1-1,.,TRBV6-1,TGTGCCAGCAGTCGACAGGGCAGGGACACTGAAGCTTTCTTT,CASSRQGRDTEAFF
.,TRBJ2-5,.,TRBV11-2,TGTGCCAGCAGCTTAGGTCCCGGGGATTTCCAAGAGACCCAGTACTTC,CASSLGPGDFQETQYF
.,TRBJ1-2,.,TRBV27,TGTGCCAGCAGCCGTCTTTGGGGGGACCCTAACTATGGCTACACCTTC,CASSRLWGDPNYGYTF
.,TRBJ1-1,.,TRBV19,TGTGCCAGTAGGTTCTTGACTGAAGCTTTCTTT,CASRFLTEAFF
.,TRBJ2-6,once,TRBV19,TGTGCCAGTTCCCCCCAGAGCTCTGGGGCCAACGGCCTGACTTTC,CASSPQSSGANGLTF
.,TRBJ1-1,.,TRBV5-8,TGTGCCAGCAGCTTGAGGTCCACAGGGCTGGACACTGAAGCTTTCTTT,CASSLRSTGLDTEAFF
.,TRBJ2-5,.,TRBV15,TGTGCCACCAGCTCCTCACTAGGAGAGACCCAGTACTTC,CATSSSLGETQYF
.,TRBJ2-2,.,TRBV10-3,TGTGCCATCACGGGACAACGTTCAAATGGCGGGGAGCTGTTTTTT,CAITGQRSNGGELFF
.,TRBJ2-7,.,TRBV28,TGTGCCAGCAGTTTATCTAGTACTCAGGGATCCTACGAGCAGTACTTC,CASSLSSTQGSYEQYF
.,TRBJ2-6,.,TRBV5-8,TGTGCCAGCAGCCCCACCCTCGGGCAGGGGAAGTTTTATGGGGCCAACGTCCTGACTTTC,CASSPTLGQGKFYGANVLTF
TRBD2,TRBJ2-3,.,TRBV10-3,TGTGCCATCAGTGACGTTGCGGGAGCCACAGATACGCAGTATTTT,CAISDVAGATDTQYF
TRBD1,TRBJ2-7,.,TRBV5-4,TGTGCCAGCAGCTTGGCGGGACAGGGGATCTACGAGCAGTACTTC,CASSLAGQGIYEQYF
TRBD2,TRBJ2-3,few,TRBV7-9,TGTGCCAGCATCCCCTCATCGGGACTAGCAATGGATACGCAGTATTTT,CASIPSSGLAMDTQYF
.,TRBJ2-5,.,TRBV6-6,TGTGCCAGCAGCCCCGGGCAAGAGACCCAGTACTTC,CASSPGQETQYF
.,TRBJ2-7,.,TRBV11-2,TGTGCCAGCAGCCTAAACGTCTACGAGCAGTACTTC,CASSLNVYEQYF
TRBD1,TRBJ2-7,.,TRBV28,TGTGCCAGCAGTAGCACAGGGGGCGGCTACGAGCAGTACTTC,CASSSTGGGYEQYF
.,TRBJ2-1,.,TRBV5-6,TGTGCCAGCAGCTTAGGGAGCACTGAGCAGTTCTTC,CASSLGSTEQFF